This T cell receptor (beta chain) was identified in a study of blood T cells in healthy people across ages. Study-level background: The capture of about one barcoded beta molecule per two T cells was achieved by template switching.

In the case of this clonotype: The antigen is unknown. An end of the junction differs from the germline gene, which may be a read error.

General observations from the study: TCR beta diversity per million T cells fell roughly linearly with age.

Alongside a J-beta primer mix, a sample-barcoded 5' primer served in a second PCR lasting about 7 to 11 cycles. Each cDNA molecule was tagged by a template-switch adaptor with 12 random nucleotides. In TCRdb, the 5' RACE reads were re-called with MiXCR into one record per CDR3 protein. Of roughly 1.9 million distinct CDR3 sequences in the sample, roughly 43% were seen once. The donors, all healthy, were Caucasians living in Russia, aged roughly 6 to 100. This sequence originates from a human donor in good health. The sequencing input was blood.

CDR3 in amino acids: CAGSLFLSGVLEQYF. CDR3 DNA: TGTGCCGGCAGCTTGTTTCTGTCGGGGGTTCTCGAGCAGTACTTC. The chain couples TRBV5-5 to TRBJ2-7, with a possible D match to TRBD2 (6 bases). The germline gives CDR1 SGHKS, CDR2 YYEKEE (reference sequence). The CDR3 has 15 amino acids.